This TCR beta chain was recovered during a study of T cells in Graves' hyperthyroidism and ophthalmopathy. Study results and limitations: The blood repertoire included most of the expanded thyroid clonotypes above 0.001.

RNA transcripts yielded amplified TCR beta CDR3 regions. Initially, a first-round RT-PCR of the TCR CDR3 employed the HTBI primer set. MiXCR was run by TCRdb on the multiplex PCR reads, yielding one entry per CDR3 protein. The table records fewer than 600,000 distinct CDR3 sequences, under 15% of them present only once. Germline values: CDR1 SGHAT, CDR2 FQNNGV. The CDR3 has 13 residues. The V and J ends lost 5 bases and 6 bases, in that order; junction bases with no gene match: 7. Patients aged 18 to 65 had newly diagnosed hyperthyroidism that had lasted under 2 months. Each diagnosis drew on symptoms, thyroxine, TRAb, thyroid ultrasound and orbital computed tomography findings. Fresh 10 ml peripheral blood yielded PBMCs. This clonotype has a count of ten or more. What it binds is not known.

This receptor was obtained from a young woman with Graves' hyperthyroidism. This sequence joins TRBV11-2 and TRBJ2-7, with 7 bases fitting TRBD2. Sequenced: blood. Here the CDR3 reads CASSRSGLAEQYV. The CDR3 DNA is TGTGCCAGCAGCCGTAGCGGGCTAGCCGAGCAGTACGTC.